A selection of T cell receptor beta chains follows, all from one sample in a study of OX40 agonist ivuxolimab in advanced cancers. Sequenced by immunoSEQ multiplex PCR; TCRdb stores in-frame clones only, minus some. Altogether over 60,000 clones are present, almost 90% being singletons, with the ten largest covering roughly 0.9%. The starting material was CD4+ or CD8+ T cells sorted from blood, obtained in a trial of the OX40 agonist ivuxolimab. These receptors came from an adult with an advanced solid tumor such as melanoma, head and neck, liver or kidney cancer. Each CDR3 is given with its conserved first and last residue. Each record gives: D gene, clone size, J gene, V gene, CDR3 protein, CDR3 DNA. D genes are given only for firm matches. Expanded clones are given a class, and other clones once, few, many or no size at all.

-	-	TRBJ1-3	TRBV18	CASRGVSGNTIYF	TGTGCCTCCCGAGGGGTGTCTGGAAACACCATATATTTT
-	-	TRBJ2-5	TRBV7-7	CASSPVGGATETQYF	TGTGCTAGCAGCCCCGTTGGCGGGGCTACCGAGACCCAGTACTTC
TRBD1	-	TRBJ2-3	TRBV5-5	CASSPWTGQVTQYF	TGTGCCAGCAGCCCCTGGACAGGGCAGGTTACGCAGTATTTT
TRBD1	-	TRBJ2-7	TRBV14	CASSPHRDSGSSYEQYF	TGTGCCAGCAGCCCCCACCGGGACAGCGGTTCATCCTACGAGCAGTACTTC
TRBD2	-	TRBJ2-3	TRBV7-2	CASSRSSGGTNTQYF	TGTGCCAGCAGCCGTTCTAGCGGGGGGACAAATACGCAGTATTTT
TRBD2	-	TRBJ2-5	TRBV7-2	CASSLTSGRVETQYF	TGTGCCAGCAGCCTGACTAGCGGGAGGGTGGAGACCCAGTACTTC
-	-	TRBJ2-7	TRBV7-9	CASSSIAGYEQYF	TGTGCCAGCAGCTCCATCGCGGGCTACGAGCAGTACTTC
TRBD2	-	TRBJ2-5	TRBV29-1	CSSGLAGGVGETQYF	TGCAGCTCAGGACTAGCGGGAGGAGTTGGGGAGACCCAGTACTTC
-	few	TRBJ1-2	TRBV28	CASRSGGARYGYTF	TGTGCCAGCAGGTCTGGGGGGGCGAGGTATGGCTACACCTTC
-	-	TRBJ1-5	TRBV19	CASQYLGHPQGQPQHF	TGTGCCAGCCAATACTTAGGACACCCACAGGGTCAGCCCCAGCATTTT
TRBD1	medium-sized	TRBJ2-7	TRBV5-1	CASSSAGTGAYEQYF	TGCGCCAGCAGCTCCGCCGGGACAGGGGCCTACGAGCAGTACTTC
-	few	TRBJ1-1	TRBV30	CAWSVNVMNTEAFF	TGTGCCTGGAGTGTCAATGTAATGAACACTGAAGCTTTCTTT
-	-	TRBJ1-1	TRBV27	CASRDLWNTEAFF	TGTGCCAGCAGGGATCTTTGGAACACTGAAGCTTTCTTT
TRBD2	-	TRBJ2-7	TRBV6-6	CASRSVVAGGYEQYF	TGTGCCAGCAGGAGCGTGGTAGCGGGAGGCTACGAGCAGTACTTC
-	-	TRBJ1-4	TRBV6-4	CASSAPGDREKLFF	TGTGCCAGCAGTGCCCCGGGGGATAGAGAAAAACTGTTTTTT
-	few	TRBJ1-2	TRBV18	CASSPWRGTSYGYTF	TGTGCCAGCTCCCCCTGGAGGGGGACCTCCTATGGCTACACCTTC
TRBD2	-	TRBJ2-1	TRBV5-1	CASSLVAGVDEQFF	TGCGCCAGCAGCTTGGTAGCGGGAGTCGATGAGCAGTTCTTC
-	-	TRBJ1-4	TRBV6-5	CASSYVGQGNEKLFF	TGTGCCAGCAGTTACGTGGGGCAGGGTAATGAAAAACTGTTTTTT
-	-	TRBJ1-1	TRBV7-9	CASSLRGNTEAFF	TGTGCCAGCAGCTTAAGGGGGAACACTGAAGCTTTCTTT
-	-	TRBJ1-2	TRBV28	CASSPTVIYGYTF	TGTGCCAGCAGTCCCACGGTGATCTATGGCTACACCTTC
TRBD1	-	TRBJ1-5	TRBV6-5	CASSPDRAQPQHF	TGTGCCAGCAGTCCGGACAGGGCGCAGCCCCAGCATTTT
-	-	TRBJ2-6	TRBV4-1	CASSQDSAGYSSGANVLTF	TGCGCCAGCAGCCAAGATTCAGCAGGGTACAGCTCTGGGGCCAACGTCCTGACTTTC
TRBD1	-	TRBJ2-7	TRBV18	CASSPHRDSTYEQYF	TGTGCCAGCTCACCTCATCGGGACAGTACCTACGAGCAGTACTTC
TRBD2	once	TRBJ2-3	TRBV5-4	CASSFPSGGLLTDTQYF	TGTGCCAGCAGCTTTCCTAGCGGGGGCCTTCTCACAGATACGCAGTATTTT
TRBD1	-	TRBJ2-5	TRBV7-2	CASSLGQGERETQYF	TGTGCCAGCAGCCTCGGACAGGGAGAAAGAGAGACCCAGTACTTC
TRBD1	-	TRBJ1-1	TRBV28	CASSPRGQGGTEAFF	TGTGCCAGCAGTCCCCGGGGACAGGGAGGCACTGAAGCTTTCTTT
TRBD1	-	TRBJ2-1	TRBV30	CAWRGTGGLEQFF	TGTGCCTGGAGGGGGACAGGGGGATTGGAGCAGTTCTTC
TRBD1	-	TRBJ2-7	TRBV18	CASSRSTGELYEQYF	TGTGCCAGCTCACGCTCGACAGGGGAGCTCTACGAGCAGTACTTC
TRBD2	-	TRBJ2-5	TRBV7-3	CASSLTGTTSETQYF	TGTGCCAGCAGCTTAACCGGGACTACATCAGAGACCCAGTACTTC
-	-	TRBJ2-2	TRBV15	CATSRDRNTGELFF	TGTGCCACCAGCAGAGACAGGAACACCGGGGAGCTGTTTTTT
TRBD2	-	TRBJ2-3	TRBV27	CASSWRGGLTDTQYF	TGTGCCAGCAGCTGGCGGGGGGGACTCACAGATACGCAGTATTTT
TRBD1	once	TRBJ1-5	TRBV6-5	CASSEQTGAQPQHF	TGTGCCAGCAGTGAACAGACAGGGGCCCAGCCCCAGCATTTT
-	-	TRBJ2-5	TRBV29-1	CSVGRDQETQYF	TGCAGCGTTGGTCGCGATCAAGAGACCCAGTACTTC
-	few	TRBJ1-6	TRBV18	CASSPGEGNSPLHF	TGTGCCAGCTCACCGGGTGAGGGTAATTCACCCCTCCACTTT
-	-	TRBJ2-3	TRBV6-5	CASSSPKSTDTQYF	TGTGCCAGCAGTTCCCCTAAGTCCACAGATACGCAGTATTTT
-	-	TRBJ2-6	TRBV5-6	CASSFFTGKVSGANVLTF	TGTGCCAGCAGCTTCTTTACAGGGAAGGTATCTGGGGCCAACGTCCTGACTTTC
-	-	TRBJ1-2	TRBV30	CAWGGDYGYTF	TGTGCCTGGGGGGGGGACTATGGCTACACCTTC
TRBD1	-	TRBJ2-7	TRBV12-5	CARHHPGQGIWQYF	TGTGCTAGACATCACCCGGGACAGGGGATATGGCAGTACTTC
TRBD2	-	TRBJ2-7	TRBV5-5	CASSPSGGIPPYEQYF	TGTGCCAGCAGCCCGAGCGGGGGAATACCACCCTACGAGCAGTACTTC
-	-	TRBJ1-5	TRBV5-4	CASSEGDRNQPQHF	TGTGCCAGCAGTGAAGGGGACCGGAATCAGCCCCAGCATTTT
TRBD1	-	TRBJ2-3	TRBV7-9	CASSSDRGYTDTQYF	TGTGCCAGCAGTTCGGACAGGGGCTACACAGATACGCAGTATTTT
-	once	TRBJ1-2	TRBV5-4	CASSLAGEEGYTF	TGTGCCAGCAGCTTGGCTGGTGAGGAAGGCTACACCTTC
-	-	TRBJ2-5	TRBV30	CAWSVDSEETQYF	TGTGCCTGGAGTGTGGACAGCGAGGAGACCCAGTACTTC
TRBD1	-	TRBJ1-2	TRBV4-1	CASSRLTGFEDGYTF	TGCGCCAGCAGCCGATTGACAGGGTTTGAGGATGGCTACACCTTC
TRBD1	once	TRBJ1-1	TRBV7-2	CASSPQGARTEAFF	TGTGCCAGCAGCCCTCAGGGGGCGAGAACTGAAGCTTTCTTT
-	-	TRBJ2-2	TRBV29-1	CSADESYTGELFF	TGCAGCGCCGACGAGAGTTATACCGGGGAGCTGTTTTTT
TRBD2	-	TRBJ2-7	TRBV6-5	CASSYASGLNYEQYF	TGTGCCAGCAGTTACGCTAGCGGGCTTAACTACGAGCAGTACTTC
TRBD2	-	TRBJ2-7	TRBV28	CASSLPSGGAQYF	TGTGCCAGCAGCCTCCCGTCGGGGGGGGCGCAATACTTC
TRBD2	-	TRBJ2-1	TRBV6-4	CASSSGLAGGPQQFF	TGTGCCAGCTCCTCAGGACTAGCGGGGGGGCCACAGCAGTTCTTC
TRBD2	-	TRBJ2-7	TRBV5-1	CASNLHSSGSLDEQYF	TGCGCCAGCAACCTTCATTCTAGCGGGAGTCTGGACGAGCAGTACTTC
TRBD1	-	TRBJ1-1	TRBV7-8	CASSPTGQDTEAFF	TGTGCCAGCAGCCCAACCGGACAGGACACTGAAGCTTTCTTT
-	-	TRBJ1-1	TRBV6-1	CASTNGANTEAFF	TGTGCCAGCACCAACGGGGCGAACACTGAAGCTTTCTTT
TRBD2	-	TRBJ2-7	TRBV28	CASSLGGSSYEQYF	TGTGCCAGCAGTCTGGGGGGGAGCTCCTACGAGCAGTACTTC
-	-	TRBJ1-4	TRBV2	CASSLQGIHEKLFF	TGTGCCAGCAGTTTACAGGGAATTCATGAAAAACTGTTTTTT
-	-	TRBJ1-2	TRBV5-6	CASSRSRGPNYGYTF	TGTGCCAGCAGCCGATCGAGGGGCCCCAACTATGGCTACACCTTC
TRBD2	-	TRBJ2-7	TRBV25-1	CASRRTSGSYEQYF	TGTGCCAGCAGGAGGACTAGCGGGAGCTACGAGCAGTACTTC